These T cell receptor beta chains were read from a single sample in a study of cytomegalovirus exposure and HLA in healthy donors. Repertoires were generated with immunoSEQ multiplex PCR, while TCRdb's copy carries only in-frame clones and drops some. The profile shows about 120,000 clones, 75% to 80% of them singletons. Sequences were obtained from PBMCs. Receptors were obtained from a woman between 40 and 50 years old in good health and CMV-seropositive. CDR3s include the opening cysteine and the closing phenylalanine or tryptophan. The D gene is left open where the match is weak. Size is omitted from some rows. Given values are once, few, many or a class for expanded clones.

CDR3: CASSSQVNTEAFF; DNA: TGTGCCAGCAGCTCACAGGTGAACACTGAAGCTTTCTTT; J: TRBJ1-1; V: TRBV13; D: .; size: few
CDR3: CATSRETGTLTGELFF; DNA: TGTGCCACCAGCAGAGAAACCGGGACACTCACCGGGGAGCTGTTTTTT; J: TRBJ2-2; V: TRBV15; D: .; size: .
CDR3: CASRAYLRSQNTEAFF; DNA: TGTGCCAGCAGGGCCTACCTGAGGTCCCAGAACACTGAAGCTTTCTTT; J: TRBJ1-1; V: TRBV2; D: .; size: .
CDR3: CASSLGGHETQYF; DNA: TGTGCCAGCAGCCTAGGGGGGCATGAGACCCAGTACTTC; J: TRBJ2-5; V: TRBV11-2; D: .; size: .
CDR3: CAINAATNEKLFF; DNA: TGTGCCATCAACGCGGCAACTAATGAAAAACTGTTTTTT; J: TRBJ1-4; V: TRBV10-3; D: .; size: .
CDR3: CASALGTSGGITDTQYF; DNA: TGTGCTAGTGCCCTCGGGACTAGCGGGGGGATCACAGATACGCAGTATTTT; J: TRBJ2-3; V: TRBV12-5; D: TRBD2; size: few
CDR3: CAWKEWGGYETQYF; DNA: TGTGCCTGGAAAGAATGGGGGGGCTACGAGACCCAGTACTTC; J: TRBJ2-5; V: TRBV30; D: .; size: few
CDR3: CASSPDRGGRDTEAFF; DNA: TGTGCCAGCAGCCCAGACAGGGGAGGGCGAGACACTGAAGCTTTCTTT; J: TRBJ1-1; V: TRBV7-9; D: TRBD1; size: .
CDR3: CATNLPRGGPGEQYF; DNA: TGTGCCACCAATCTTCCTAGGGGGGGCCCGGGGGAGCAGTACTTC; J: TRBJ2-7; V: TRBV10-3; D: .; size: .
CDR3: CASSETRGAFVFF; DNA: TGTGCCAGTAGTGAAACGCGGGGGGCCTTTGTTTTCTTC; J: TRBJ2-1; V: TRBV19; D: TRBD2; size: once
CDR3: CASSQWVGGNTEAFF; DNA: TGCGCCAGCAGCCAATGGGTGGGGGGGAACACTGAAGCTTTCTTT; J: TRBJ1-1; V: TRBV4-1; D: .; size: .
CDR3: CACSRTGGQPQHF; DNA: TGTGCCTGCAGTAGGACAGGGGGACAGCCCCAGCATTTT; J: TRBJ1-5; V: TRBV30; D: TRBD1; size: .
CDR3: CASRTTGNQPQHF; DNA: TGTGCCAGCAGGACGACAGGGAATCAGCCCCAGCATTTT; J: TRBJ1-5; V: TRBV2; D: TRBD1; size: .
CDR3: CASSIQGPGFYQPQHF; DNA: TGTGCCAGCAGTATACAGGGGCCTGGGTTCTATCAGCCCCAGCATTTT; J: TRBJ1-5; V: TRBV6-6; D: TRBD1; size: .
CDR3: CAVRGGNTEAFF; DNA: TGTGCCGTCAGGGGTGGGAACACTGAAGCTTTCTTT; J: TRBJ1-1; V: TRBV30; D: .; size: .
CDR3: CASTPVEGRHTEAFF; DNA: TGTGCCAGCACCCCGGTGGAGGGGCGGCACACTGAAGCTTTCTTT; J: TRBJ1-1; V: TRBV6-1; D: .; size: few
CDR3: CASSSGLGDGYTF; DNA: TGTGCCAGCAGTTCCGGCCTCGGGGATGGCTACACCTTC; J: TRBJ1-2; V: TRBV6-6; D: .; size: .
CDR3: CAISENRGVDNSPLHF; DNA: TGTGCCATCAGTGAGAACAGGGGGGTGGACAATTCACCCCTCCACTTT; J: TRBJ1-6; V: TRBV10-3; D: TRBD1; size: .
CDR3: CASSVSGTASAGELFF; DNA: TGTGCCAGCAGCGTATCCGGGACAGCCTCCGCCGGGGAGCTGTTTTTT; J: TRBJ2-2; V: TRBV9; D: TRBD1; size: .
CDR3: CAWSQQGISYEQYF; DNA: TGTGCCTGGAGCCAACAGGGGATCTCCTACGAGCAGTACTTC; J: TRBJ2-7; V: TRBV30; D: TRBD1; size: .
CDR3: CASSLGQGEGEAFF; DNA: TGTGCCAGCAGCTTAGGGCAGGGGGAAGGTGAAGCTTTCTTT; J: TRBJ1-1; V: TRBV7-3; D: TRBD1; size: .
CDR3: CATSGTANQPQHF; DNA: TGTGCCACCTCCGGGACAGCCAATCAGCCCCAGCATTTT; J: TRBJ1-5; V: TRBV19; D: TRBD1; size: .
CDR3: CASSSDRGRTYGYTF; DNA: TGTGCCAGCAGTTCGGACAGGGGGCGAACCTATGGCTACACCTTC; J: TRBJ1-2; V: TRBV6-6; D: TRBD1; size: once
CDR3: CASSSALAGGRSEQFF; DNA: TGTGCCAGCAGCTCCGCCCTAGCGGGGGGGCGAAGTGAGCAGTTCTTC; J: TRBJ2-1; V: TRBV5-4; D: TRBD2; size: .